The T cell receptor beta chain described here comes from a study of cytomegalovirus exposure and HLA in healthy donors. Trimming took 3 bases from V and 9 from J; bases not matched to a gene: 12. The CDR3 spans 15 residues. In germline, CDR1 is GTSNPN, CDR2 SVGIG (reference sequence). Primers: 60 Vbeta forward and 13 Jbeta reverse. The assay was immunoSEQ multiplex PCR, and TCRdb's table has in-frame clones only and misses some. The table lists 150,000 to 200,000 clones. General study points: Per published reports, the classifier diagnosed cytomegalovirus status with high specificity and sensitivity.

In the case of this clone: Its antigen remains unidentified.

J is TRBJ2-1 and V is TRBV30; 9 bases are a match to TRBD2. Sequencing used PBMCs. The clonotype was recovered from a woman aged 18 to 35 in good health and CMV-seropositive. This CDR3 is CAWRTRAGGLVEQFF. The CDR3 nucleotides read TGTGCCTGGAGGACTAGAGCGGGGGGATTGGTTGAGCAGTTCTTC.